What follows describes a single TCR beta chain. Seattle cases were enrolled at active infection and followed longitudinally. This record comes from a study of blood T cell repertoires in COVID-19. Overall study context: Samples taken during acute and convalescent COVID-19 were collected in the United States, Italy and Spain. PBMCs, B-cell-depleted T cells, or T cells provided the cDNA or gDNA that made up the material.

The length of the CDR3 is 16 residues. Per the original methods: Amplification of reference gene primers provided the estimated nucleated cell counts. Clones were sequenced by immunoSEQ multiplex PCR, and TCRdb holds only the in-frame ones, with some missing. That table gives V, J and clone size, and the DNA gave D and trimming. The sample has about 260,000 clones, around 90% seen once; the top ten hold approximately 2.6%. Sample: peripheral blood. The chain carries TRBV21-1 and TRBJ2-5; whether TRBD1, the table's D call, matches the DNA was not checked. TRBV21-1 is a known pseudogene. The sequence was obtained from a person under 35 with COVID-19, enrolled during active disease. Here the CDR3 reads CASSWDRAEGGETQYF. The CDR3 bases are TGTGCCAGCAGCTGGGACAGGGCGGAAGGAGGTGAGACCCAGTACTTC.